The 24 T cell receptor beta chains below were found in one sample sequenced in a study of molecular identifiers for immune sequencing clone quantification. One entry per CDR3 protein, called by TCRdb with MiXCR from the PCR reads. The sample shows around 470,000 distinct CDR3 sequences, under 30% of them seen only once. The specimen was naive CD8+ T cells from blood, with Jurkat cell RNA spiked in. As to subset: FACS-sorted CD8+CD4-CCR7+CD45RA+ naive T cells. The receptor source for this set is a human donor in good health. Some libraries in this study had Jurkat cell RNA spiked in.

For this clonotype: Given a much more abundant clone one base away, this may be a read error. The chain couples TRBV2 to TRBJ2-7; the D is unclear. The germline CDR1 and CDR2 sequences are SNHLY and FYNNEI. The length of the CDR3 is 12 residues. V gave up 7 bases and J gave up 0 bases, with 7 bases separating them. The CDR3, as DNA: TGTGCCAGCATTGTAATCTCCTACGAGCAGTACTTC. Translating gives CASIVISYEQYF.

The chain employs TRBV19 and TRBJ1-5; unclear D gene. Trimming shortened V by 4 bases and J by 2 bases, and 9 bases separated the two germline ends. The CDR3 sequence is 14 residues long. From germline, CDR1 is LNHDA and CDR2 SQIVND (reference sequence). CDR3 region: CASSTRQGNQPQHF. CDR3 nucleotide sequence: TGTGCCAGTAGTACCCGCCAAGGCAATCAGCCCCAGCATTTT.

The chain links TRBV7-2 to TRBJ2-4, with D tentatively TRBD1 or TRBD2 (5 bases each). CDR3 length equals 16 residues. The V end lost 9 bases, the J end lost 0 bases, and 18 bases lay between the germline ends. Germline V gene lookup returns CDR1 SGHTA and CDR2 FQGNSA. CDR3 protein: CASSGTEDLAKNIQYF. CDR3 DNA: TGTGCCAGTTCCGGGACGGAAGATCTAGCCAAAAACATTCAGTACTTC. The full variable domain, with the rest looked up from reference TRBV7-2 and TRBJ2-4, is GAGVSQSPSNKVTEKGKDVELRCDPISGHTALYWYRQSLGQGLEFLIYFQGNSAPDKSGLPSDRFSAERTGGSVSTLTIQRTQQEDSAVYLCASSGTEDLAKNIQYFGAGTRLSVL.

This chain joins TRBV5-4 and TRBJ1-1, with no clear D. Germline V CDR1 and CDR2: SGHNT, YYREEE (reference sequence). This CDR3 spans 12 amino acids. V lost 4 bases and J 7 bases, leaving 11 bases between the germline ends. CDR3 residues: CASSPGGNEAFF. The DNA of the CDR3 is TGTGCCAGCAGCCCTGGAGGGAATGAAGCTTTCTTT.

This clonotype showed up many times. The V call is TRBV7-9, the J call TRBJ2-5, with unresolved D. V lost 3 bases, J lost 5 bases, and 16 bases lay in between. The V gene's germline CDR1 is SEHNR and CDR2 FQNEAQ (reference sequence). The CDR3 is made up of 15 amino acids. CDR3: CASSLSRLSAETQYF. DNA for the CDR3: TGTGCCAGCAGCTTGTCGCGTCTAAGCGCGGAGACCCAGTACTTC.

In this sample, this clonotype turned up a few times. Written as DNA, the CDR3 is TGTGCCAGCAGCCAAGAGCCCGGGGCAGGGCGGAACAATGAGCAGTTCTTC. Amino acid sequence: CASSQEPGAGRNNEQFF. The chain is built from TRBV3-1 and TRBJ2-1, with D perhaps assigned TRBD1 or TRBD2 (5 bases each). Trimming cost V 0 bases and J 5 bases, with 17 bases left between them. The CDR3 is made up of 17 amino acids. Germline assignment: CDR1 LGHDT and CDR2 YNNKEL (reference sequence).

This chain connects TRBV2 to TRBJ2-3; D is ambiguous. The V end was cut by 11 bases, the J end by 2 bases, with 14 bases between. The germline CDR1 and CDR2 sequences are SNHLY and FYNNEI. The CDR3 spans 13 residues. The CDR3 DNA sequence: TGTGCCGGCATACGGGCCACCACAGATACGCAGTATTTT. Protein product: CAGIRATTDTQYF.

The rearrangement links TRBV7-8 to TRBJ2-7, with 10 bases fitting TRBD1. This CDR3 has 16 residues. Trimming at V came to 1 base and at J to 2 bases, leaving 5 bases not matched to a gene. The germline CDR1 and CDR2 sequences are SGHVS and FQNEAQ. CDR3 loop: CASSLVGGTGAYEQYF. CDR3 bases: TGTGCCAGCAGCTTAGTTGGCGGGACAGGGGCCTACGAGCAGTACTTC.

The table lists this clonotype with many counts. This chain joins TRBV24-1 and TRBJ2-2; no clear D gene. The CDR3 spans 14 residues. Trimming shortened V by 4 bases and J by 0 bases, and 5 bases separated the two germline ends. The germline CDR1 and CDR2 sequences are KGHDR and SFDVKD. The DNA of the CDR3 is TGTGCCACCAGTGAAGACTCGAACACCGGGGAGCTGTTTTTT. It encodes CATSEDSNTGELFF.

In its sample, this clonotype was seen a few times. V and J are TRBV6-2 or TRBV6-3 and TRBJ2-1, with no clear D. Germline-derived CDR1 and CDR2 are MNHEY and SVGEGT. This CDR3 spans 11 amino acids. Trimming cost V 6 bases and J 7 bases, with 7 bases left between them. The chain's CDR3 is CASRSSNEQFF. For the CDR3, the DNA is TGTGCCAGCAGATCTAGTAATGAGCAGTTCTTC.

Remarks on this clonotype: This may come from a read error, since a much larger clone is one base off. The V call is TRBV7-2, the J call TRBJ1-6, with D possibly matching TRBD1 (6 bases). Germline CDR1 is SGHTA and CDR2 is FQGNSA. The CDR3 has 16 amino acids. V was cut by 2 bases and J by 2 bases, with 10 bases left in between. CDR3 DNA sequence: TGTGCCAGCAGCTTAAGGGGGGTTGCCTATAATTCACCCCTCCACTTT. Residues: CASSLRGVAYNSPLHF.

There are many counts of this clonotype. The chain links TRBV9 to TRBJ2-2, with D possibly called TRBD1 or TRBD2 (5 bases each). Germline-derived CDR1 and CDR2 are SGDLS and YYNGEE. V was cut by 0 bases and J by 6 bases, with 12 bases left in between. This CDR3 region has 15 residues. The CDR3 DNA reads TGTGCCAGCAGCGTAGGGGCAGGGACCCCCGGGGAGCTGTTTTTT. Translated, it gives CASSVGAGTPGELFF.

To note about this clonotype: Its ends do not fully match the called genes, so a read error is possible. V gene TRBV6-2 or TRBV6-3 combines with J gene TRBJ2-1, with D maybe TRBD2 (6 bases). The germline V gene encodes CDR1 MNHEY and CDR2 SVGEGT. The CDR3 is 14 residues long. CDR3 region: CASTRLDSYNGQFF. DNA for the CDR3: TGTGCCAGCACCCGACTAGACTCCTACAATGGGCAGTTCTTC.

The chain employs TRBV14 and TRBJ2-4; D is perhaps TRBD1 (7 bases). This CDR3 region has 13 residues. V dropped 8 bases and J dropped 7 bases, with 15 bases sitting between them. Per germline, CDR1 SGHDN and CDR2 FVKESK. In DNA form, the CDR3 reads TGTGCCAGCCGAGGTGCGGGACAGAACATTCAGTACTTC. As protein: CASRGAGQNIQYF.

About this clonotype itself: One end of the junction fails to match germline, which may point to a read error. The V call is TRBV5-3, the J call TRBJ2-7; unclear D gene. TRBV5-3 is given ORF status, its function remaining uncertain. The CDR3 length is 14 residues. The CDR3 protein is CASSLAGAYYEQYF. In DNA form, the CDR3 reads TGTGCCAGCAGCTTGGCCGGTGCCTACTACGAGCAGTACTTC.

Ten or more counts support this clonotype. The chain is built from TRBV29-1 and TRBJ2-7; 12 bases agree with TRBD2. CDR1 is SQVTM, CDR2 ANQGSEA, per germline. J lost 4 bases, V lost 6 bases, and 4 bases had no gene match. The CDR3 extends over 13 amino acids. CDR3 DNA: TGCAGCGTGGAGACTAGCGGGAGTTACGAGCAGTACTTC. Translation: CSVETSGSYEQYF.

With regard to this clonotype: A clone one base away is much larger, so this may be a read error. This rearrangement joins TRBV5-8 to TRBJ2-5; 8 bases fit TRBD1. CDR1 and CDR2 (germline): SGHTS, YDEGEE. There are 16 residues in the CDR3. Trimming removed 7 bases from V and 10 bases from J; junction bases left unmatched: 21. The CDR3 loop reads CASGNMDRVLEIGQYF. In DNA form, the CDR3 reads TGTGCCAGCGGCAATATGGACAGGGTACTCGAGATAGGCCAGTACTTC.

This clonotype has more than one count but fewer than ten. The chain couples TRBV6-4 to TRBJ1-4, with TRBD1 identical over 7 bases. Per the germline V gene, CDR1 is MRHNA and CDR2 is SNTAGT. This CDR3 has 17 residues. Germline trimming cut 1 base from V and 2 bases from J; bases unmatched to any gene: 7. The CDR3 reads CASSDFPQGVTNEKLFF. The CDR3 DNA follows: TGTGCCAGCAGTGACTTTCCCCAGGGGGTGACTAATGAAAAACTGTTTTTT.

The chain carries TRBV27 and TRBJ2-1, with D uncertain. The germline V and J ends were trimmed by 5 bases and 2 bases, with 4 bases remaining between them. CDR3 size: 12 residues. Looked up from germline, CDR1 is MNHEY and CDR2 is SMNVEV (reference sequence). The CDR3 DNA reads as TGTGCCAGCAGTACGACCTACAATGAGCAGTTCTTC. It specifies CASSTTYNEQFF.

The V call is TRBV19, the J call TRBJ1-5; 8 positions match TRBD1. V lost 4 bases, J lost 5 bases, and 10 bases stayed unmatched. CDR3 length: 16 residues. Germline V gives CDR1 LNHDA, CDR2 SQIVND (reference sequence). CDR3 bases: TGTGCCAGTAGTAGACAGGGGTCCCTTCTCGATCAGCCCCAGCATTTT. It codes for CASSRQGSLLDQPQHF.

The sample holds many counts of this clonotype. The J gene is TRBJ2-5, the V gene TRBV27; possibly TRBD1 or TRBD2 for D (5 bases each). Trimming cost V 5 bases and J 2 bases, with 15 bases left between them. Per germline, CDR1 MNHEY and CDR2 SMNVEV (reference sequence). The CDR3 is 15 amino acids. The CDR3 reads CASSPGTSFQETQYF. The CDR3 DNA reads TGTGCCAGCAGTCCAGGGACCTCTTTTCAAGAGACCCAGTACTTC.

J is TRBJ2-5 and V is TRBV5-3, with 7 bases that match TRBD2. TRBV5-3 is classed as an ORF, of uncertain function. The CDR3 contains 15 residues. The V and J ends lost 8 bases and 0 bases, in that order; junction bases with no gene match: 10. Here the CDR3 DNA reads TGTGCCAGCAGCCTACGCGGGACTAACCAAGAGACCCAGTACTTC. Its translation is CASSLRGTNQETQYF.

Concerning this clonotype itself: A much larger clone lies one base from this, so it may be a read error. V and J are TRBV27 and TRBJ1-1, with 9 bases aligning to TRBD1. Germline V gene lookup returns CDR1 MNHEY and CDR2 SMNVEV (reference sequence). The CDR3 is 14 residues long. The junction had 7 bases not matched to a gene; V was cut back by 8 bases and J by 3 bases. DNA of the CDR3: TGTGCCAGCGGGCCGGGACAGGGTTACACTGAAGCTTTCTTT. This translates into CASGPGQGYTEAFF.

This clonotype was recorded many times. The CDR3 DNA sequence: TGCGCCAGCAGCCAAGTAGGGTTCCCAGATACGCAGTATTTT. This sequence encodes CASSQVGFPDTQYF. The chain uses TRBV4-1 and TRBJ2-3; D gene unclear. This CDR3 spans 14 amino acids. V lost 1 base to trimming and J lost 4 bases, with 9 bases between them. Germline V CDR1 and CDR2: MGHRA, YSYEKL.